Given below is one T cell receptor beta chain in context. Sequenced by immunoSEQ multiplex PCR; TCRdb stores in-frame clones only, minus some. The sample yields approximately 200,000 clones, approximately 83% seen once. The data are from a study of blood T cell repertoires in COVID-19. Material for sequencing was peripheral blood. This TCR was sampled from a woman in her sixties with acute or convalescent COVID-19.

The CDR3 loop is CASSLGTSGKSDTQYF. In DNA, the CDR3 is TGCGCCAGCAGCCTTGGGACTAGCGGGAAATCAGATACGCAGTATTTT. This chain joins TRBV5-1 and TRBJ2-3, with 13 bases lining up with TRBD2. V shed 4 bases, J shed 4 bases, and the junction held 6 bases outside the gene matches. Germline loops: CDR1 SGHRS, CDR2 YFSETQ. The CDR3 loop spans 16 amino acids.